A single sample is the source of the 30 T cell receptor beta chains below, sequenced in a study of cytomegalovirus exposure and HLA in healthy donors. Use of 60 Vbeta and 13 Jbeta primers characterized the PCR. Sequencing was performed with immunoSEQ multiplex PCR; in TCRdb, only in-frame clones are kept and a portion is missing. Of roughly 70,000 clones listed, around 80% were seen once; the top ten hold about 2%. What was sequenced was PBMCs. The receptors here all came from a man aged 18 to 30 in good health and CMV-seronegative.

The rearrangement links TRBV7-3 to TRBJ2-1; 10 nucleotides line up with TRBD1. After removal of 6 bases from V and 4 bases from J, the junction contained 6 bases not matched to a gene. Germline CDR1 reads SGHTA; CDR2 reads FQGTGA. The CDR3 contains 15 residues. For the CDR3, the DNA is TGTGCCAGCAGTCACGACAGGGGGCTTTACAATGAGCAGTTCTTC. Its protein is CASSHDRGLYNEQFF.

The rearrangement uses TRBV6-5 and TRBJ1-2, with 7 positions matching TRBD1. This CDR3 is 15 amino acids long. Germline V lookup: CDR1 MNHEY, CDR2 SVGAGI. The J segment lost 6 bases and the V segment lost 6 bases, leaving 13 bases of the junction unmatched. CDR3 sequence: CASRTGTRYVNGYTF. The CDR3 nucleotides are TGTGCCAGCAGGACAGGGACCCGTTACGTCAATGGCTACACCTTC.

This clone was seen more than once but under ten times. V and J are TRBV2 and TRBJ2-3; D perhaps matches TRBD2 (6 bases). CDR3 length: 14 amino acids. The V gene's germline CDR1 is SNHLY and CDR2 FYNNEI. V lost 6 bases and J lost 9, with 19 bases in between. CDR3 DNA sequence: TGTGCCAGCAGCCCCGCGACCCCGGGGAGGACGCAGTATTTT. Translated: CASSPATPGRTQYF.

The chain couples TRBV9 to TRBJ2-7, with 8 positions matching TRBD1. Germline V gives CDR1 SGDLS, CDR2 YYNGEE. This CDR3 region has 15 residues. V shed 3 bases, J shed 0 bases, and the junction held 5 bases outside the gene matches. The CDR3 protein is CASSAGGANSYEQYF. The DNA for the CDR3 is TGTGCCAGCAGCGCAGGGGGCGCGAACTCCTACGAGCAGTACTTC.

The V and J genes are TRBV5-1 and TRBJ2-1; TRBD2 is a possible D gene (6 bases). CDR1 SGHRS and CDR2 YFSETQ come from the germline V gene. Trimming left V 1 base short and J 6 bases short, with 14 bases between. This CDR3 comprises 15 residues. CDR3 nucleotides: TGCGCCAGCAGCTTGAAGACCTACGGGGGCAATGAGCAGTTCTTC. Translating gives CASSLKTYGGNEQFF.

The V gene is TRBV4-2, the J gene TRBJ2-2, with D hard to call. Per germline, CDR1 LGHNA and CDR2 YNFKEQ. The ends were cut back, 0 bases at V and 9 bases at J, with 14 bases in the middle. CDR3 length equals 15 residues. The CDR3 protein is CASSQDLRFERELFF. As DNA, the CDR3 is TGTGCCAGCAGCCAAGACCTCAGGTTTGAGCGGGAGCTGTTTTTT.

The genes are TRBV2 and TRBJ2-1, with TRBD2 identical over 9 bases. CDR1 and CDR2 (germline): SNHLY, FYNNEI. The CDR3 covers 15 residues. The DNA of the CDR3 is TGTGTCAAAGCAGGTCTGGCGGGAGGGGTCTATGAGCAGTTCTTC. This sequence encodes CVKAGLAGGVYEQFF. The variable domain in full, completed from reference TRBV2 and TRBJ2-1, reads EPEVTQTPSHQVTQMGQEVILRCVPISNHLYFYWYRQILGQKVEFLVSFYNNEISEKSEIFDDQFSVERPDGSNFTLKIRSTKLEDSAMYFCVKAGLAGGVYEQFFGPGTRLTVL.

CDR3 nucleotides: TGTGCCAGCAGCTTAGCACTTACAGGGGGCACCGGGGAGCTGTTTTTT. This codes for CASSLALTGGTGELFF. The rearrangement joins TRBV7-6 to TRBJ2-2, with 8 positions matching TRBD1. Germline V CDR1 and CDR2: SGHVS, FNYEAQ. V shed 0 bases, J shed 4 bases, and the junction held 4 bases outside the gene matches. This CDR3 has 16 residues.

The CDR3 is CASRPTGGKNTGELFF. CDR3 nucleotide sequence: TGTGCCAGTAGACCGACAGGGGGAAAGAACACCGGGGAGCTGTTTTTT. The rearrangement links TRBV19 to TRBJ2-2; 9 nucleotides align to TRBD1. V trimming: 6 bases; J trimming: 1 base; junction bases outside the gene matches: 6. Germline V CDR1 and CDR2: LNHDA, SQIVND (reference sequence). This CDR3 spans 16 amino acids.

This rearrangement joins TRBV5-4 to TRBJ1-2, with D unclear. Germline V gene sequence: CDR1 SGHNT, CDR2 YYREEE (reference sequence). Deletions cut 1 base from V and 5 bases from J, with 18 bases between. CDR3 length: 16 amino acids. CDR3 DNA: TGTGCCAGCAGCTTGACTAGGGTCCCAGAACCTTATGGCTACACCTTC. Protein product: CASSLTRVPEPYGYTF.

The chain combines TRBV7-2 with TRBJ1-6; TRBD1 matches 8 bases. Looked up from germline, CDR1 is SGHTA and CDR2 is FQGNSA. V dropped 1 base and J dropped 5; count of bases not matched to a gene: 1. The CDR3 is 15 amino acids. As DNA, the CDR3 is TGTGCCAGCAGCTTAGGGACAGGGAATAATTCACCCCTCCACTTT. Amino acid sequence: CASSLGTGNNSPLHF.

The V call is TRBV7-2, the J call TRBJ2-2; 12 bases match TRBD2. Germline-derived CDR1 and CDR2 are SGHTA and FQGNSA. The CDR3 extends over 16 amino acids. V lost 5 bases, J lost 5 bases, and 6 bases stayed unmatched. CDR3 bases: TGTGCCAGCAGCCCAACTAGCGGGGGGTTTACCGGGGAGCTGTTTTTT. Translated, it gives CASSPTSGGFTGELFF.

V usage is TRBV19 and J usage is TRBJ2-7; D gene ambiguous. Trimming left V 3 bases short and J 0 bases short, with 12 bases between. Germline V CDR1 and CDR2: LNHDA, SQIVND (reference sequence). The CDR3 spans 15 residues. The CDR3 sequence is CASSISGSSSYEQYF. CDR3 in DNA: TGTGCCAGTAGTATTTCAGGTAGTTCCTCCTACGAGCAGTACTTC.

Here the CDR3 reads CASSLARNQPQHF. The CDR3 DNA is TGTGCCAGCAGTTTAGCCAGAAATCAGCCCCAGCATTTT. The genes are TRBV27 and TRBJ1-5; D gene unclear. In germline, CDR1 is MNHEY, CDR2 SMNVEV (reference sequence). Between the trimmed V and J ends, which lost 2 bases and 4 bases, there was a span of 6 bases. CDR3 size: 13 residues.

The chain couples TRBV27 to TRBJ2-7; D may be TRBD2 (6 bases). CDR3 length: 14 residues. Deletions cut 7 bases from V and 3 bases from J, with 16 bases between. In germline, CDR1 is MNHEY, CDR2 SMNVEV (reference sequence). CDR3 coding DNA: TGTGCCAGCAACCCCAGGGAAGCGGGCTACGAGCAGTACTTC. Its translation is CASNPREAGYEQYF.

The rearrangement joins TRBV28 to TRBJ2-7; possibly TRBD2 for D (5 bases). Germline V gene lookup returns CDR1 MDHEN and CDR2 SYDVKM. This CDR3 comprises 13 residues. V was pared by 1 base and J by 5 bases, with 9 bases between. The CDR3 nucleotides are TGTGCCAGCAGTTTATTGGCCGGGGACGAGCAGTACTTC. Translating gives CASSLLAGDEQYF. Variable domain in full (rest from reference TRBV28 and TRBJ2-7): DVKVTQSSRYLVKRTGEKVFLECVQDMDHENMFWYRQDPGLGLRLIYFSYDVKMKEKGDIPEGYSVSREKKERFSLILESASTNQTSMYLCASSLLAGDEQYFGPGTRLTVT.

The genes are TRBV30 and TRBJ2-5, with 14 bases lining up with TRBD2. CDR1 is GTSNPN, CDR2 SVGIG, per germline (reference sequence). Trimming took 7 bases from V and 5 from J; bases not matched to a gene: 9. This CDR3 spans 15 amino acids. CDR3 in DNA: TGTGCCTTGACTAGCGGGGGGGCGAGGGGGGAGACCCAGTACTTC. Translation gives CALTSGGARGETQYF.

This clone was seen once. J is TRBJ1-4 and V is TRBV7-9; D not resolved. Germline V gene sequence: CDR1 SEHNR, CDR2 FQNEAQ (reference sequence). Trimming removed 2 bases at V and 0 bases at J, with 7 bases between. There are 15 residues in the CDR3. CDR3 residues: CASSLFVTTNEKLFF. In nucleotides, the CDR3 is TGTGCCAGCAGCTTATTCGTTACAACTAATGAAAAACTGTTTTTT.

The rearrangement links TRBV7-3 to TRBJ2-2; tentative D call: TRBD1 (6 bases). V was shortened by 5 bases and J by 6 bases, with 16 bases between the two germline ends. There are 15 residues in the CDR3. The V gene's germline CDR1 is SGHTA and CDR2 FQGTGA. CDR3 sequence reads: CASSHDSPGAGELFF. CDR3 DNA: TGTGCCAGCAGCCACGACTCCCCAGGGGCCGGGGAGCTGTTTTTT.

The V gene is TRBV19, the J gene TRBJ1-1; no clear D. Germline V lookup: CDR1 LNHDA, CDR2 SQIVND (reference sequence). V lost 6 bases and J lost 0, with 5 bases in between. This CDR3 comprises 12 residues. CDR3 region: CASSLMNTEAFF. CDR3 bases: TGTGCCAGTAGCCTAATGAACACTGAAGCTTTCTTT.

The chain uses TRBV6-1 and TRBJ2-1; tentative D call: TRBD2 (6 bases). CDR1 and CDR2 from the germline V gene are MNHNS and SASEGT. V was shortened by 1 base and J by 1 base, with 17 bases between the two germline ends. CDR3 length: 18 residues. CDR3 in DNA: TGTGCCAGCAGTGAAGGTGCGGGTGGGGGGAGATCCTACAATGAGCAGTTCTTC. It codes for CASSEGAGGGRSYNEQFF.

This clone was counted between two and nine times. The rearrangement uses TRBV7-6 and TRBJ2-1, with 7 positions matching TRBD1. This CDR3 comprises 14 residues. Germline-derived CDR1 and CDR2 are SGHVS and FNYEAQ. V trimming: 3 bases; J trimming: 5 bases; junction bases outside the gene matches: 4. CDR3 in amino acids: CASSFWTGNNEQFF. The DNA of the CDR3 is TGTGCCAGCAGCTTCTGGACAGGAAACAATGAGCAGTTCTTC.

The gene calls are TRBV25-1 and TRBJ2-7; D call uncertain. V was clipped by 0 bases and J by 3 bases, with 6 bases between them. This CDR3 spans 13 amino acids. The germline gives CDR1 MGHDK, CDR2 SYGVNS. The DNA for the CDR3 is TGTGCCAGCAGTGAATACAGTAACTACGAGCAGTACTTC. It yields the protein CASSEYSNYEQYF.

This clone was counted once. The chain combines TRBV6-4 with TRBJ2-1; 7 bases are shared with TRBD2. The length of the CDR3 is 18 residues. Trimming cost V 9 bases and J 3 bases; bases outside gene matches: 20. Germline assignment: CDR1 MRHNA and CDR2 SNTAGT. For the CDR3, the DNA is TGTGCCAGTGAGACTACCTATATGGCTAGCGGTATCTACAATGAGCAGTTCTTC. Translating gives CASETTYMASGIYNEQFF.

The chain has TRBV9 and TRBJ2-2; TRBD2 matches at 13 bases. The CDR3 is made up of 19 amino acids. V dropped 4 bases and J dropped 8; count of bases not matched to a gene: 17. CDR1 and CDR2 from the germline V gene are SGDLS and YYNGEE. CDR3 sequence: CASSLTAGTSGTVRGELFF. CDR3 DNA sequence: TGTGCCAGCAGCCTCACTGCCGGGACTAGCGGGACTGTGAGGGGGGAGCTGTTTTTT.

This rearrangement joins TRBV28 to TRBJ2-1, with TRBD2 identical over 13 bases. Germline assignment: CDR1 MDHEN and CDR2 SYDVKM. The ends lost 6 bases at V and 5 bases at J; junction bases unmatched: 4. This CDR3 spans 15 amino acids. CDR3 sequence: CASRSGTSGNNEQFF. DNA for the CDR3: TGTGCCAGCAGATCTGGGACTAGCGGGAACAATGAGCAGTTCTTC.

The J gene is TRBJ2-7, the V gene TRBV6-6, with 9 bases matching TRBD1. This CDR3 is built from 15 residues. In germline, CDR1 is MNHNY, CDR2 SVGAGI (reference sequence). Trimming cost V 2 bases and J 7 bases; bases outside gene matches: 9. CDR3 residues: CASSYTGGGGGEQYF. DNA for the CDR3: TGTGCCAGCAGTTACACAGGGGGCGGTGGTGGGGAGCAGTACTTC.

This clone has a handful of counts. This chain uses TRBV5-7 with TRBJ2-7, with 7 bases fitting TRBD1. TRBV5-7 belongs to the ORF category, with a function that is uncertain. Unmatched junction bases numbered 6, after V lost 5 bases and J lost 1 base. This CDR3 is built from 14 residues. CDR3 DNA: TGTGCCAGCAGACCGGGACAGCATTCCTACGAGCAGTACTTC. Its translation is CASRPGQHSYEQYF.

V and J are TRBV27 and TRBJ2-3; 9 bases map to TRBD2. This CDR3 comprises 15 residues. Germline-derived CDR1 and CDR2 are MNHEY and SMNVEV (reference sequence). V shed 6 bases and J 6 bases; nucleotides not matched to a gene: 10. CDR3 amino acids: CASSLLAGNTDTQYF. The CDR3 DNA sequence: TGTGCCAGCAGCCTCCTAGCGGGGAACACGGATACGCAGTATTTT.

The CDR3 nucleotides are TGTGCCAGCAGCTTTAGGGGGACCCTCGGGAACGAGCAGTACTTC. Translation: CASSFRGTLGNEQYF. V usage is TRBV5-5 and J usage is TRBJ2-7; tentative D call: TRBD1 (6 bases). Germline V gene data show CDR1 as SGHKS and CDR2 as YYEKEE (reference sequence). Deletions cut 2 bases from V and 5 bases from J, with 17 bases between. The CDR3 spans 15 residues. Full variable domain (missing parts from reference TRBV5-5 and TRBJ2-7): DAGVTQSPTHLIKTRGQQVTLRCSPISGHKSVSWYQQVLGQGPQFIFQYYEKEERGRGNFPDRFSARQFPNYSSELNVNALLLGDSALYLCASSFRGTLGNEQYFGPGTRLTVT.